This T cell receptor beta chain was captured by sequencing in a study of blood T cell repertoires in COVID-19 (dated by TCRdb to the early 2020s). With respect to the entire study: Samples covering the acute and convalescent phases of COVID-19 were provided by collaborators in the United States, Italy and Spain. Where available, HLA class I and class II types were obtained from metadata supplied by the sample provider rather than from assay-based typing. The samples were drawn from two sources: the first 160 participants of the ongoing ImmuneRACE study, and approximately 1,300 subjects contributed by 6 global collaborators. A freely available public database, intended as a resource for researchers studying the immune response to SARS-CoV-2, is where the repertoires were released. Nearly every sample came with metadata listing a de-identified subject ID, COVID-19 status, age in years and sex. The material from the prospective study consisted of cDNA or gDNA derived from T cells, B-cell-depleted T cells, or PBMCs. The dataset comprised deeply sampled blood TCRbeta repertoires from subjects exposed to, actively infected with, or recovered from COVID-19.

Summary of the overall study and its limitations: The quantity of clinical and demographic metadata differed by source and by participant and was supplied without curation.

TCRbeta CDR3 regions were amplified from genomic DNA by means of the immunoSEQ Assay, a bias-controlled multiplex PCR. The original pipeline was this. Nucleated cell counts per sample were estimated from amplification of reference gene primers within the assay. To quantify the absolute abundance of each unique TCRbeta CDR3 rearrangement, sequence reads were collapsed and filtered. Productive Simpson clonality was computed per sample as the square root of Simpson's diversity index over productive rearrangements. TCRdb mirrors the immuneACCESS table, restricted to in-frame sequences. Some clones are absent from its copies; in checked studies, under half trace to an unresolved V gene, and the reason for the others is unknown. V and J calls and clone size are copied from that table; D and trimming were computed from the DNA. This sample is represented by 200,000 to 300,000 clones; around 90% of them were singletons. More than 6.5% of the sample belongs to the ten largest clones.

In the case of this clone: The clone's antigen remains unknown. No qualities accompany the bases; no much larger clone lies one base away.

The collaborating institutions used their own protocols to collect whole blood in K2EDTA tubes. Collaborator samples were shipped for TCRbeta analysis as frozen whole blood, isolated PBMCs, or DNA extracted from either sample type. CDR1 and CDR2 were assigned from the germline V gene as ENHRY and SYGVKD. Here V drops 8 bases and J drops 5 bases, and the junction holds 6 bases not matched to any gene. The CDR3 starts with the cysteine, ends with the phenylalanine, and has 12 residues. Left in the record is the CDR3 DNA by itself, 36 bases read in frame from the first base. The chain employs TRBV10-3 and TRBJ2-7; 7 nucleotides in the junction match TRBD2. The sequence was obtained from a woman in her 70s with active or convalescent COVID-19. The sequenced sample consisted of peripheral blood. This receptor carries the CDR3 CAIGGGDHEQYF. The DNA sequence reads TGTGCCATCGGTGGGGGGGACCACGAGCAGTACTTC.